This T cell receptor beta chain stems from a study of spatial heterogeneity in lung cancer. Stated time point: sample taken at primary tumor resection. This clonotype was detected many times. The ends were cut back, 6 bases at V and 7 bases at J, with 22 bases in the middle. CDR3 length: 16 residues. From germline, CDR1 is SNHLY and CDR2 FYNNEI. TCRdb called the 5' RACE reads again in MiXCR, with one record for every CDR3 protein. The sample holds tens of thousands of distinct CDR3 sequences, 5.2% seen once. The sequence derives from a female donor with early-stage non-small cell lung cancer. The starting material was PBMCs, obtained at surgery. The chain has TRBV2 and TRBJ2-1, with TRBD2 as a possible D gene (6 bases). The CDR3 loop reads CASSIGGTRNRNEQFF. The DNA of the CDR3 is TGTGCCAGCAGCATTGGAGGGACTCGAAACCGGAATGAGCAGTTCTTC.